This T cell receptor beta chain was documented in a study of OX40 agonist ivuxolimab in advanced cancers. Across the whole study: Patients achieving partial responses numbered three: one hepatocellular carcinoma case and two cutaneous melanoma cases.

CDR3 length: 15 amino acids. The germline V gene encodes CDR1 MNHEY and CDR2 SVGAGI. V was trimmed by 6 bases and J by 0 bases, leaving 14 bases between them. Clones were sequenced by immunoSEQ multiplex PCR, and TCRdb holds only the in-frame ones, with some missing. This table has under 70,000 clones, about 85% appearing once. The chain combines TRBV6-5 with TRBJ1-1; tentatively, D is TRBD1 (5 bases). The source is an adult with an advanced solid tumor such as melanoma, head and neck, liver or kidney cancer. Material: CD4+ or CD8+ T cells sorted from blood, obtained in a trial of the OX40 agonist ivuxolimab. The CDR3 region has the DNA TGTGCCAGCAGCCCAGACAGTTTTCTGAACACTGAAGCTTTCTTT. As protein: CASSPDSFLNTEAFF.